The subject of this entry is one TCR beta chain. These data belong to a study of technical replicates of blood from a few donors. Sequencing was performed with immunoSEQ multiplex PCR; in TCRdb, only in-frame clones are kept and a portion is missing. The repertoire includes 40,000 to 65,000 clones, about 82% of them detected once, and 5.6% sits in the top ten. This CDR3 has 15 residues. V dropped 1 base and J dropped 3 bases, with 9 bases sitting between them. Germline-derived CDR1 and CDR2 are MNHNS and SASEGT. Specimen: PBMCs. This TCR came from a human donor in good health. Some clones in this sample may be carry-over from other donors' samples. The chain uses TRBV6-1 and TRBJ2-2; D is possibly TRBD1 (6 bases). The CDR3 nucleotides read TGTGCCAGCAGTGAAGGGGGGCGGGACACCGGGGAGCTGTTTTTT. It is translated as CASSEGGRDTGELFF.